Shown below are 25 T cell receptor beta chains from a single sample sequenced in a study of blood T cell repertoires in COVID-19. Using immunoSEQ multiplex PCR, the repertoire was profiled, and TCRdb retains in-frame clones only, with some absent. The sample has roughly 150,000 clones; around 86% are singletons. Input material: peripheral blood. The origin of the receptors is a man in his sixties or seventies who had recovered from COVID-19.

The chain combines TRBV6-5 with TRBJ1-1; no definite D call. This CDR3 is built from 14 residues. Germline CDR1 is MNHEY and CDR2 is SVGAGI. The V and J ends lost 7 bases and 2 bases respectively, with 14 bases between them. The CDR3 DNA reads as TGTGCCAGCAAACTGGGCAGTCTAAACACTGAAGCTTTCTTT. Protein sequence: CASKLGSLNTEAFF.

This clone was seen many times. CDR3 amino acids: CASSLLGQGTDGELFF. The CDR3 region has the DNA TGTGCCAGCAGCTTGCTGGGACAGGGGACGGACGGGGAGCTGTTTTTT. The chain is built from TRBV7-9 and TRBJ2-2, with TRBD1 matching over 10 bases. The V gene end was trimmed by 3 bases and the J gene end by 7 bases; junction bases not matched to a gene: 8. There are 16 residues in the CDR3. Germline loops: CDR1 SEHNR, CDR2 FQNEAQ (reference sequence).

This sequence joins TRBV6-1 and TRBJ2-1; D is possibly TRBD2 (5 bases). Trimming cost V 0 bases and J 0 bases, with 9 bases left between them. Germline V gene data show CDR1 as MNHNS and CDR2 as SASEGT. CDR3 length: 16 residues. The CDR3 DNA follows: TGTGCCAGCAGTGAAGCGAAAGCGGTCTCCTACAATGAGCAGTTCTTC. As protein: CASSEAKAVSYNEQFF.

This clone was seen a single time. The rearrangement uses TRBV5-4 and TRBJ2-2; TRBD1 agrees at 10 bases. The CDR3 is 19 residues long. Germline CDR1 is SGHNT and CDR2 is YYREEE (reference sequence). V gave up 2 bases and J gave up 5 bases; unmatched junction bases: 15. This CDR3 reads CASSFVRGLTGGLTGELFF. The CDR3 DNA is TGTGCCAGCAGCTTTGTTCGGGGCTTGACAGGGGGCTTGACCGGGGAGCTGTTTTTT.

The chain is built from TRBV4-1 and TRBJ2-1, with 10 bases aligning to TRBD2. The CDR3 has 17 amino acids. The V segment lost 2 bases and the J segment 5 bases; nucleotides outside the gene matches: 9. Germline V gene sequence: CDR1 MGHRA, CDR2 YSYEKL. The CDR3 DNA sequence: TGCGCCAGCAGCCAACCCGGGCTAGCGGGAGAAAACAATGAGCAGTTCTTC. It specifies CASSQPGLAGENNEQFF.

The J gene is TRBJ1-1, the V gene TRBV6-5, with D possibly TRBD1 on 5 matching bases. Germline assignment: CDR1 MNHEY and CDR2 SVGAGI. This CDR3 is built from 14 residues. The V gene lost 6 bases and the J gene lost 1 base, with 12 bases spanning the gap. The DNA for the CDR3 is TGTGCCAGCAGGGACGGGGGGAAGAACACTGAAGCTTTCTTT. Its translation: CASRDGGKNTEAFF.

The chain uses TRBV3-1 (or the pseudogene TRBV3-2) and TRBJ1-2; possible D gene TRBD1, 5 bases. The V end lost 0 bases, the J end lost 4 bases, and 12 bases lay between the germline ends. The CDR3 spans 15 residues. CDR1 and CDR2 (germline): LGHDT, YNNKEL (reference sequence). The CDR3 sequence: CASSQDGGLGYGYTF. In DNA, the CDR3 is TGTGCCAGCAGCCAAGACGGGGGGTTGGGCTATGGCTACACCTTC.

The chain joins TRBV27 to TRBJ2-7; D is uncertain. This CDR3 comprises 16 residues. Trimming removed 4 bases at V and 2 bases at J, with 18 bases between. The germline V gene has CDR1 MNHEY and CDR2 SMNVEV (reference sequence). CDR3 in amino acids: CASSSQLRLNPYEQYF. CDR3 bases: TGTGCCAGCAGTTCCCAACTAAGGCTGAACCCCTACGAGCAGTACTTC.

This sequence joins TRBV9 and TRBJ2-7; 9 positions agree with TRBD2. The CDR3 loop spans 13 amino acids. With 2 bases clipped from V and 6 bases from J, the junction kept 3 bases outside the gene matches. Germline CDR1 SGDLS, CDR2 YYNGEE. The DNA for the CDR3 is TGTGCCAGCAGCGTTGAGACTAGCGGCGAGCAGTACTTC. Its protein is CASSVETSGEQYF.

The count of this clone is one. V and J are TRBV5-6 and TRBJ2-3; perhaps TRBD1 as D (6 bases). Trimming cost V 4 bases and J 7 bases, with 13 bases left between them. There are 13 residues in the CDR3. Germline CDR1 and CDR2: SGHDT and YYEEEE. The CDR3, as DNA: TGTGCCAGCAGCCCAGAAACAGGGTATACGCAGTATTTT. Its translation is CASSPETGYTQYF.

This rearrangement joins TRBV6-5 to TRBJ2-3, with D possibly TRBD2 on 5 matching bases. V was cut by 5 bases and J by 0 bases, with 9 bases left in between. The CDR3 contains 14 residues. Germline V gives CDR1 MNHEY, CDR2 SVGAGI. The CDR3 region is CASSRRTSTDTQYF. Written as DNA, the CDR3 is TGTGCCAGCAGTAGGCGGACTAGCACAGATACGCAGTATTTT.

The J gene is TRBJ2-3, the V gene TRBV11-2; 9 nucleotides line up with TRBD1. Germline CDR1 SGHAT, CDR2 FQNNGV. The V gene end was trimmed by 1 base and the J gene end by 7 bases; junction bases not matched to a gene: 6. CDR3 length: 15 amino acids. This CDR3 reads CASSLARQGVYTQYF. In DNA, the CDR3 is TGTGCCAGCAGCTTAGCGAGACAGGGGGTGTATACGCAGTATTTT.

Many counts were recorded for this clone. The chain carries TRBV7-3 and TRBJ2-2; 8 nucleotides match TRBD1. The germline V gene encodes CDR1 SGHTA and CDR2 FQGTGA. This CDR3 is built from 16 residues. V gave up 5 bases and J gave up 2 bases; unmatched junction bases: 7. CDR3 sequence (DNA): TGTGCCAGCAGCCCTGCGGCAGGGGGCAACACCGGGGAGCTGTTTTTT. It specifies CASSPAAGGNTGELFF. The full variable domain, in which reference TRBV7-3 and TRBJ2-2 provide the parts outside the CDR3, is GAGVSQTPSNKVTEKGKYVELRCDPISGHTALYWYRQSLGQGPEFLIYFQGTGAADDSGLPNDRFFAVRPEGSVSTLKIQRTERGDSAVYLCASSPAAGGNTGELFFGEGSRLTVL.

The chain uses TRBV7-9 and TRBJ2-1, with 12 nucleotides matching TRBD2. V trimming: 0 bases; J trimming: 4 bases; junction bases outside the gene matches: 7. The V gene's germline CDR1 is SEHNR and CDR2 FQNEAQ (reference sequence). CDR3 length equals 18 residues. The CDR3 spells CASSLAVPSGRAYNEQFF. CDR3 bases: TGTGCCAGCAGCTTAGCTGTACCTAGCGGGAGGGCTTACAATGAGCAGTTCTTC. The entire variable domain, with the rest obtained from reference TRBV7-9 and TRBJ2-1, is as follows: DTGVSQNPRHKITKRGQNVTFRCDPISEHNRLYWYRQTLGQGPEFLTYFQNEAQLEKSRLLSDRFSAERPKGSFSTLEIQRTEQGDSAMYLCASSLAVPSGRAYNEQFFGPGTRLTVL.

This sequence joins TRBV28 and TRBJ1-1; TRBD1 is a possible D gene (5 bases). Germline-derived CDR1 and CDR2 are MDHEN and SYDVKM. V was clipped by 5 bases and J by 1 base, with 14 bases between them. This CDR3 is built from 15 residues. The CDR3: CASSLWGQGNTEAFF. The CDR3 coding sequence is TGTGCCAGCAGTCTCTGGGGTCAGGGGAACACTGAAGCTTTCTTT.

The J gene is TRBJ2-7, the V gene TRBV3-1 (or the pseudogene TRBV3-2); 9 bases map to TRBD1. V lost 3 bases and J lost 4; bases outside the gene matches: 4. The germline V gene encodes CDR1 LGHDT and CDR2 YNNKEL (reference sequence). The CDR3 sequence is 14 residues long. Here the CDR3 reads CASSHYRGRYEQYF. The CDR3 DNA follows: TGTGCCAGCAGCCATTACAGGGGGCGATACGAGCAGTACTTC.

This chain uses TRBV10-1 with TRBJ1-1, with D perhaps TRBD1 (6 bases). V shed 0 bases and J shed 8 bases, with 7 bases lying between them. Germline assignment: CDR1 WNHNN and CDR2 SYGVQD (reference sequence). CDR3 length equals 12 residues. CDR3 coding DNA: TGCGCCAGCAGTGAGTCAACAGGGGAAGCTTTCTTT. Protein product: CASSESTGEAFF.

V is TRBV5-8 and J is TRBJ2-3, with TRBD2 matching 7 bases. Germline-derived CDR1 and CDR2 are SGHTS and YDEGEE. This CDR3 has 15 residues. V shed 1 base, J shed 2 bases, and the junction held 4 bases outside the gene matches. Written as DNA, the CDR3 is TGTGCCAGCAGCTTGTCCCTAGCGGACACAGATACGCAGTATTTT. This encodes CASSLSLADTDTQYF.

The chain links TRBV2 to TRBJ2-5, with a tentative D call TRBD1 (5 bases). Germline V CDR1 and CDR2: SNHLY, FYNNEI. V was cut by 5 bases and J by 5 bases, with 21 bases left in between. This CDR3 contains 16 residues. In DNA form, the CDR3 reads TGTGCCAGCAGTCTCCATTTGCAGGGATTTAGGGAGACCCAGTACTTC. Protein sequence: CASSLHLQGFRETQYF.

This clone came up once. This chain uses TRBV27 with TRBJ1-1, with 7 nucleotides matching TRBD1. The V gene end was trimmed by 2 bases and the J gene end by 2 bases; junction bases not matched to a gene: 2. CDR3 length: 14 residues. CDR1 is MNHEY, CDR2 SMNVEV, per germline (reference sequence). CDR3 in DNA: TGTGCCAGCAGTTTAGAGGGGGCAAACACTGAAGCTTTCTTT. Protein product: CASSLEGANTEAFF.

The gene calls are TRBV7-2 and TRBJ2-5; D is unresolved. The CDR3 has 14 amino acids. Germline values: CDR1 SGHTA, CDR2 FQGNSA. Trimming stripped 5 bases from V and 0 bases from J, with 10 bases between. The CDR3 loop reads CASSPTTYQETQYF. The DNA for the CDR3 is TGTGCCAGCAGCCCTACTACCTACCAAGAGACCCAGTACTTC. The whole variable domain, remainder taken from reference TRBV7-2 and TRBJ2-5, is GAGVSQSPSNKVTEKGKDVELRCDPISGHTALYWYRQSLGQGLEFLIYFQGNSAPDKSGLPSDRFSAERTGGSVSTLTIQRTQQEDSAVYLCASSPTTYQETQYFGPGTRLLVL.

This chain links TRBV4-1 with TRBJ2-3, with D possibly TRBD2 on 5 matching bases. This CDR3 has 16 amino acids. Germline V CDR1 and CDR2: MGHRA, YSYEKL. The V end lost 0 bases, the J end lost 1 base, and 11 bases lay between the germline ends. For the CDR3, the DNA is TGCGCCAGCAGCCAAGAAGCGGCCGTCCGCACAGATACGCAGTATTTT. This translates into CASSQEAAVRTDTQYF.

The gene calls are TRBV4-1 and TRBJ2-3; 7 bases are shared with TRBD2. This CDR3 region has 13 residues. V shed 5 bases and J 5 bases; nucleotides not matched to a gene: 4. Germline V gene data show CDR1 as MGHRA and CDR2 as YSYEKL. CDR3 DNA: TGCGCCAGCAGCGGGGGGGAGGTAGATACGCAGTATTTT. This encodes CASSGGEVDTQYF.

The gene calls are TRBV4-3 and TRBJ2-7, with a possible D match to TRBD2 (6 bases). The V end lost 2 bases, the J end lost 5 bases, and 16 bases lay between the germline ends. This CDR3 is built from 15 residues. Germline V gene sequence: CDR1 LGHNA, CDR2 YSLEER. CDR3 DNA sequence: TGCGCCAGCAGCCAAACCGGGACTGAAGTCAACGAGCAGTACTTC. As protein: CASSQTGTEVNEQYF.

This clone has just one count. The chain is built from TRBV10-3 and TRBJ2-7; TRBD2 agrees at 15 bases. Germline V CDR1 and CDR2: ENHRY, SYGVKD. The CDR3 consists of 17 residues. V dropped 4 bases and J dropped 0; count of bases not matched to a gene: 4. CDR3 region: CAISAGTSGRTSYEQYF. CDR3 in DNA: TGTGCCATCAGTGCCGGGACTAGCGGGAGGACCTCCTACGAGCAGTACTTC.